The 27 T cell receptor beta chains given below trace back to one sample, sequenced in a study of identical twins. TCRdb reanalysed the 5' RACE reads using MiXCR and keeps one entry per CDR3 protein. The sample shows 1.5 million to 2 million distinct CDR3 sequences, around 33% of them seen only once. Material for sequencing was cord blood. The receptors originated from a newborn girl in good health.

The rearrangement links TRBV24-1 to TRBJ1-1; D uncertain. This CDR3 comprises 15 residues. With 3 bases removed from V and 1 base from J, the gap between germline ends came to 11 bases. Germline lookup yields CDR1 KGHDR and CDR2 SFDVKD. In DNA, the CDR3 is TGTGCCACCAGTGATCCCCGGGCCCCGAACACTGAAGCTTTCTTT. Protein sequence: CATSDPRAPNTEAFF.

The CDR3 DNA reads as TGTGCCAGCAGCCCAGGAGTCTCAGATACGCAGTATTTT. Amino acids: CASSPGVSDTQYF. The rearrangement joins TRBV7-2 to TRBJ2-3; D uncertain. V shed 5 bases and J shed 4 bases, with 10 bases lying between them. Germline assignment: CDR1 SGHTA and CDR2 FQGNSA. The CDR3 loop spans 13 amino acids.

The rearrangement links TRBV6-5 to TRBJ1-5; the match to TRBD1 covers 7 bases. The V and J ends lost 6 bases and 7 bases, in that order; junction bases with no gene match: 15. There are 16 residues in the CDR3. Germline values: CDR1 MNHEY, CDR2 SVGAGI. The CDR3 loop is CASRRFGTARDQPQHF. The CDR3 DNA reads TGTGCCAGCAGACGCTTTGGGACAGCAAGAGACCAGCCCCAGCATTTT.

This chain's CDR3 is CASSAITLTSGGVNEQFF. CDR3 coding DNA: TGTGCCAGCAGCGCAATTACCCTGACTAGCGGGGGAGTCAATGAGCAGTTCTTC. This rearrangement joins TRBV7-2 to TRBJ2-1, with 12 bases identical to TRBD2. There are 18 residues in the CDR3. From germline, CDR1 is SGHTA and CDR2 FQGNSA. V dropped 5 bases and J dropped 6; count of bases not matched to a gene: 14.

The CDR3 region has the DNA TGCAGTGCTAGTGAAGTTGGCTTCTCCTACAATGAGCAGTACTTC. Its protein product is CSASEVGFSYNEQYF. The J gene is TRBJ2-4, the V gene TRBV20-1, with unresolved D. V lost 3 bases to trimming and J lost 13 bases, with 25 bases between them. The CDR3 is 15 amino acids. CDR1 DFQATT and CDR2 SNEGSKA come from the germline V gene (reference sequence).

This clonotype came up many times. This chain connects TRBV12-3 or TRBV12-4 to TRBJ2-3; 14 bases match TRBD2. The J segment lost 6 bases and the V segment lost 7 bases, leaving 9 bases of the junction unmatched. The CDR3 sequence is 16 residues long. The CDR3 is CASTGQWTSGRDTQYF. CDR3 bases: TGTGCCAGCACCGGCCAATGGACTAGCGGGAGGGATACGCAGTATTTT.

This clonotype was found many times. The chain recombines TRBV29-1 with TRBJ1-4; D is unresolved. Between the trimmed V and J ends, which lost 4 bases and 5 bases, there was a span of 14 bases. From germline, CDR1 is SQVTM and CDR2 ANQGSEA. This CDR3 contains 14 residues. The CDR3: CSVARQPLNEKLFF. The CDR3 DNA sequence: TGCAGCGTTGCCCGCCAGCCCCTGAATGAAAAACTGTTTTTT.

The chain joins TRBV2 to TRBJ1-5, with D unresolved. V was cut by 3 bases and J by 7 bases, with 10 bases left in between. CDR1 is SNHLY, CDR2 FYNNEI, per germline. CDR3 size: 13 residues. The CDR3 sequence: CASSETGLQPQHF. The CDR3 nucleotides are TGTGCCAGCAGTGAGACCGGGTTACAGCCCCAGCATTTT.

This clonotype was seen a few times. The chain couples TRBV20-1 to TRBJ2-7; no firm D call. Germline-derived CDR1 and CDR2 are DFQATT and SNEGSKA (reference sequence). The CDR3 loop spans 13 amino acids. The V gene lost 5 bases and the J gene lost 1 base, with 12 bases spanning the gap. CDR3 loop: CSAEEPSSYEQYF. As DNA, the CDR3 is TGCAGTGCTGAAGAACCGTCTTCCTACGAGCAGTACTTC.

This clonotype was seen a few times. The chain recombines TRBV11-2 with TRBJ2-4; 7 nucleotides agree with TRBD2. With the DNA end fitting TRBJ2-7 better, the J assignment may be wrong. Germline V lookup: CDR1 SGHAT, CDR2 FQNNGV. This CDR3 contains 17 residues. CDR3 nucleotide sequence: TGTGCCAGCAGCTCCTACGGGACTAACTCCCAGGGCTACGAGCAGTACTTC. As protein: CASSSYGTNSQGYEQYF.

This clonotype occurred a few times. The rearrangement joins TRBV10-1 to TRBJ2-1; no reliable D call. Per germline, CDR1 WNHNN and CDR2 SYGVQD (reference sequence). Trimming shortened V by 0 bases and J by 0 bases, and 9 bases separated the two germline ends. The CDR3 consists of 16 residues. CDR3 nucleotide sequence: TGCGCCAGCAGTGAGTCGGTACGGAGCTCCTACAATGAGCAGTTCTTC. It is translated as CASSESVRSSYNEQFF.

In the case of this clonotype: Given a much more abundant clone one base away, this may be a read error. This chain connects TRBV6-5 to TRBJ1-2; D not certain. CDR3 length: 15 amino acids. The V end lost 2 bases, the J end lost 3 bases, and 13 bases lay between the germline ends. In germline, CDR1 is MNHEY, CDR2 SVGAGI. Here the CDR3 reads CASSYSWIYDYGYTF. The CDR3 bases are TGTGCCAGCAGTTACAGTTGGATTTACGACTATGGCTACACCTTC.

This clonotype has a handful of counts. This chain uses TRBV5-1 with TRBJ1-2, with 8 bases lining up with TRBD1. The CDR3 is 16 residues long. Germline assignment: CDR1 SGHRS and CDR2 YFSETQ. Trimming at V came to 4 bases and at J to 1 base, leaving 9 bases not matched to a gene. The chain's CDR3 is CASSLPGQELNYGYTF. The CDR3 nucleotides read TGCGCCAGCAGCCTCCCGGGACAGGAGCTTAACTATGGCTACACCTTC.

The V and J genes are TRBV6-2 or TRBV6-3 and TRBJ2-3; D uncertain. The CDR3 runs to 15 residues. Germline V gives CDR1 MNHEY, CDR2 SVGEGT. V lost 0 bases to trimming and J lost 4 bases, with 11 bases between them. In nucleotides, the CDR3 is TGTGCCAGCAGTTACTCAGGTTGGACCCCAGATACGCAGTATTTT. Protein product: CASSYSGWTPDTQYF.

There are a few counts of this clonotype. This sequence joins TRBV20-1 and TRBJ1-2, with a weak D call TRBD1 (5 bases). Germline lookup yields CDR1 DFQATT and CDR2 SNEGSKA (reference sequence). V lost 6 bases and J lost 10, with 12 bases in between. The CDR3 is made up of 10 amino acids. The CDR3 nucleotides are TGCAGTGCAGAGGGACGGCACTACACCTTC. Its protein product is CSAEGRHYTF.

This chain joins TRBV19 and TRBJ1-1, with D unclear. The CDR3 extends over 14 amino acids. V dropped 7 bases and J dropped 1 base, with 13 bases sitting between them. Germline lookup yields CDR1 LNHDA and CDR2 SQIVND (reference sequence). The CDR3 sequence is CASTMGFTNTEAFF. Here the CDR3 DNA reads TGTGCCAGTACCATGGGGTTTACGAACACTGAAGCTTTCTTT.

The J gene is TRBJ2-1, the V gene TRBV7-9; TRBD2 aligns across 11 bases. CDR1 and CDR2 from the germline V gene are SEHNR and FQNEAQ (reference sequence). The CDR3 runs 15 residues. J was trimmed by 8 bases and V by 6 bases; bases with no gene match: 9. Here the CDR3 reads CASSSGTSGMDEQFF. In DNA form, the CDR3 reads TGTGCCAGCAGTTCCGGGACTAGCGGAATGGATGAGCAGTTCTTC.

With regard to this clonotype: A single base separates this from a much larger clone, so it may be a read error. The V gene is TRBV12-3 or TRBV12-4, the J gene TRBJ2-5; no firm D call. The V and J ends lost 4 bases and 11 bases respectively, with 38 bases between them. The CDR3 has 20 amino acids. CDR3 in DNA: TGTGCCAGCAGTTCCTACCCCATAACGGCGAGAGCGCCTGGCTACAATGAGCAGTACTTC. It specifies CASSSYPITARAPGYNEQYF.

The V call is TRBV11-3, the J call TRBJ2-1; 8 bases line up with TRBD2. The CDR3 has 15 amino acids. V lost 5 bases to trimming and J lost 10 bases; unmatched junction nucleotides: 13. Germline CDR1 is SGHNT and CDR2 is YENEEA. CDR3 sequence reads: CASSPFLSGIGEQFF. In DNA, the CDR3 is TGTGCCAGCAGCCCATTCCTTAGCGGGATCGGGGAGCAGTTCTTC.

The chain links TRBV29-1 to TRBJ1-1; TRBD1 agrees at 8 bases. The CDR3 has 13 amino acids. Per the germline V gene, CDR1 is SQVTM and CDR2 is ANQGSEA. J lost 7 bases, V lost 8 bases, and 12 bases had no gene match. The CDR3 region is CSSPDREGNEAFF. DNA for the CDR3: TGCAGCTCCCCGGACAGGGAAGGAAATGAAGCTTTCTTT. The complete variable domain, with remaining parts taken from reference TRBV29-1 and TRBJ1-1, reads SAVISQKPSRDICQRGTSLTIQCQVDSQVTMMFWYRQQPGQSLTLIATANQGSEATYESGFVIDKFPISRPNLTFSTLTVSNMSPEDSSIYLCSSPDREGNEAFFGQGTRLTVV.

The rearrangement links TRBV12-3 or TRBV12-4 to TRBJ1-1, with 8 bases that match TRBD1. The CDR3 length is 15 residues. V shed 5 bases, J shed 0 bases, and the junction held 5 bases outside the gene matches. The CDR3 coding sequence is TGTGCCAGCAGTGCCGGACAGGGCATGAACACTGAAGCTTTCTTT. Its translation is CASSAGQGMNTEAFF.

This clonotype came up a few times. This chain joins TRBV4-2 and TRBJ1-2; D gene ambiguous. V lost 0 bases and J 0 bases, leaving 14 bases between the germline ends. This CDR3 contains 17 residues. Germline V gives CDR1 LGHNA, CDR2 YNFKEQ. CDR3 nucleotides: TGTGCCAGCAGCCAAGATCGTGGTTTAAGGACTAACTATGGCTACACCTTC. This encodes CASSQDRGLRTNYGYTF.

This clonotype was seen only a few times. The CDR3 DNA is TGTGCCAGCAGTTTACTGACGCAAGGGGAAAAACTGTTTTTT. Protein product: CASSLLTQGEKLFF. The V and J genes are TRBV28 and TRBJ1-4; D gene ambiguous. The CDR3 is made up of 14 amino acids. CDR1 and CDR2 from the germline V gene are MDHEN and SYDVKM. V dropped 2 bases and J dropped 8 bases, with 12 bases sitting between them.

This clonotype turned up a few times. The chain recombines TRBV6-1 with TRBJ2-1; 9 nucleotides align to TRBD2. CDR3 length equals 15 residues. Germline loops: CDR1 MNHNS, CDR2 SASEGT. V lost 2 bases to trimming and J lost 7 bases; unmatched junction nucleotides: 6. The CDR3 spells CASSEQLAGANEQFF. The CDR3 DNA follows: TGTGCCAGCAGTGAACAACTAGCGGGTGCAAATGAGCAGTTCTTC.

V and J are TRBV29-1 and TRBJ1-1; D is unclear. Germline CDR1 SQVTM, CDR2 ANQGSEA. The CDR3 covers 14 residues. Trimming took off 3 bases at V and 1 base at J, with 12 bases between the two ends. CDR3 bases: TGCAGCGTTGAGGTTCGGGGATGGAACACTGAAGCTTTCTTT. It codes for CSVEVRGWNTEAFF.

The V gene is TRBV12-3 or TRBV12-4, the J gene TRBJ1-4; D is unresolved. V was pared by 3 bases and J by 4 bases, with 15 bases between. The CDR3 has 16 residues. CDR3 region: CASSFRRAGSNEKLFF. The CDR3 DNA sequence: TGTGCCAGCAGTTTTAGGAGGGCGGGTAGTAATGAAAAACTGTTTTTT.

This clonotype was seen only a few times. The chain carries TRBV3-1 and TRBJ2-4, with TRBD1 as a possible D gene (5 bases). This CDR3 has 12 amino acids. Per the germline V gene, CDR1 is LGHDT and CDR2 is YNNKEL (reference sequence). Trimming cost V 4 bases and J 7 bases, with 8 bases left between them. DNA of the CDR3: TGTGCCAGCAGCCCTAAGGGGAACATTCAGTACTTC. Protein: CASSPKGNIQYF.